This entry describes one TCR beta chain. The specificity of this receptor is unknown. One base away there is no much larger clone; base qualities are not given. These data come from a study of blood T cell repertoires in COVID-19 (dated by TCRdb to about 2020). For the study in its entirety: Samples covering the acute and convalescent phases of COVID-19 were provided by collaborators in the United States, Italy and Spain. The material from the prospective study consisted of cDNA or gDNA derived from T cells, B-cell-depleted T cells, or PBMCs. Subjects who had been exposed to COVID-19, were actively infected with it, or had recovered from it provided the deeply sampled blood TCRbeta repertoires that made up the dataset. The repertoires were made available in a free public database intended to serve as a resource for research on the immune response to SARS-CoV-2. The samples were drawn from two sources: the first 160 participants of the ongoing ImmuneRACE study, and about 1,300 subjects contributed by 6 global collaborators. A de-identified subject ID, COVID-19 status, age in years and sex were almost always included in the sample metadata. HLA class I and class II types, where available, came from metadata supplied by the sample provider rather than from assay-based typing.

From a lookup of the germline V gene, CDR1 and CDR2 are MNHEY and SVGAGI. CDR3 length: 14 amino acids, cysteine to phenylalanine. Just the 42-base CDR3 DNA is kept, in frame starting at base 1. V gives up 8 bases and J gives up 1 base, and the segment between their germline ends measures 12 bases. TCRbeta CDR3 regions were amplified from genomic DNA using the immunoSEQ Assay, a bias-controlled multiplex PCR. In the authors' own workflow: Within the assay, amplification of reference gene primers was used to estimate how many nucleated cells each sample contained. To quantify the absolute abundance of each unique TCRbeta CDR3 rearrangement, sequence reads were collapsed and filtered. For each sample, productive Simpson clonality was calculated as the square root of Simpson's diversity index across productive rearrangements. Here the immuneACCESS table is served through TCRdb, limited to in-frame sequences with V and J called. Missing clones are a known gap in these copies; in checked studies unresolved V genes cover under half, and the rest lacks a known reason. V and J calls and clone size are as listed in that table; D and trimming were resolved from the DNA. The sample table records about 180,000 clones; roughly nine tenths of these occur just once. The biggest ten clones account for 2.9% of the sample.

The investigation overall reported the following: The quantity of clinical and demographic metadata differed by source and by participant and was supplied without curation.

Whole blood was collected in K2EDTA tubes by collaborating institutions according to the institutions' own protocols. For TCRbeta analysis, collaborator samples were shipped as frozen whole blood, as isolated PBMCs, or as DNA extracted from either sample type. Sequences were obtained from peripheral blood. The chain joins TRBV6-5 to TRBJ1-5; the D segment cannot be called with confidence. The receptor was isolated from a woman between 25 and 40 years old with active or convalescent COVID-19. The CDR3: CASAEEQSNQPQHF. The base sequence is TGTGCCAGCGCGGAGGAACAAAGCAATCAGCCCCAGCATTTT.